These 31 T cell receptor beta chains were sequenced from one sample in a study of OX40 agonist ivuxolimab in advanced cancers. The assay was immunoSEQ multiplex PCR, and TCRdb's table has in-frame clones only and misses some. Counted here are roughly 60,000 clones, around 80% occurring once; the ten biggest clones make up around 2.1%. The material was CD4+ or CD8+ T cells sorted from blood, obtained in a trial of the OX40 agonist ivuxolimab. These receptors came from an adult with an advanced solid tumor such as melanoma, head and neck, liver or kidney cancer.

The chain has TRBV7-9 and TRBJ2-2, with a weak D call TRBD1 (5 bases). V gave up 0 bases and J gave up 6 bases, with 14 bases separating them. The CDR3 consists of 16 residues. Germline V CDR1 and CDR2: SEHNR, FQNEAQ (reference sequence). CDR3 DNA: TGTGCCAGCAGCTTAGCTCGGAATAGCAGGGCCGGGGAGCTGTTTTTT. Protein: CASSLARNSRAGELFF.

The J gene is TRBJ1-2, the V gene TRBV6-1; 8 bases are a match to TRBD1. The CDR3 covers 15 residues. V shed 1 base and J 4 bases; nucleotides not matched to a gene: 5. Germline V CDR1 and CDR2: MNHNS, SASEGT. Here the CDR3 DNA reads TGTGCCAGCAGTGAAGGGACAGGGAATTCCTATGGCTACACCTTC. This encodes CASSEGTGNSYGYTF.

The chain uses TRBV14 and TRBJ2-7; 8 bases fit TRBD2. After removal of 3 bases from V and 7 bases from J, the junction contained 8 bases not matched to a gene. The V gene's germline CDR1 is SGHDN and CDR2 FVKESK. This CDR3 comprises 14 residues. The CDR3: CASSQGGLVVEQYF. DNA of the CDR3: TGTGCCAGCAGCCAGGGGGGACTAGTGGTTGAGCAGTACTTC. Together with reference TRBV14 and TRBJ2-7, the CDR3 gives the full variable domain: EAGVTQFPSHSVIEKGQTVTLRCDPISGHDNLYWYRRVMGKEIKFLLHFVKESKQDESGMPNNRFLAERTGGTYSTLKVQPAELEDSGVYFCASSQGGLVVEQYFGPGTRLTVT.

This chain joins TRBV14 and TRBJ2-5, with TRBD1 matching over 8 bases. The CDR3 covers 16 residues. Germline V gene sequence: CDR1 SGHDN, CDR2 FVKESK. Trimming removed 1 base from V and 4 bases from J; junction bases left unmatched: 8. This CDR3 reads CASSQGDRSIRETQYF. CDR3 nucleotides: TGTGCCAGCAGCCAAGGGGACAGGTCTATCCGAGAGACCCAGTACTTC.

This sequence joins TRBV10-3 and TRBJ2-5; 14 nucleotides match TRBD2. This CDR3 contains 14 residues. Germline V gene data show CDR1 as ENHRY and CDR2 as SYGVKD. V gave up 6 bases and J gave up 5 bases; unmatched junction bases: 2. The CDR3 sequence: CAIRGTSGSETQYF. The CDR3 coding sequence is TGTGCCATCAGAGGGACTAGCGGGAGTGAGACCCAGTACTTC.

V is TRBV18 and J is TRBJ1-1; D is unclear. The CDR3 is made up of 12 amino acids. Trimming removed 2 bases at V and 9 bases at J, with 10 bases between. CDR1 and CDR2 from the germline V gene are KGHSH and LQKENI. The CDR3 DNA is TGTGCCAGCTCACCATTCGCAATGCAAGCTTTCTTT. Translated: CASSPFAMQAFF.

This clone was counted between two and nine times. The V and J genes are TRBV18 and TRBJ2-1; tentative D call: TRBD1 (6 bases). CDR1 is KGHSH, CDR2 LQKENI, per germline. The ends were cut back, 7 bases at V and 3 bases at J, with 28 bases in the middle. There are 19 residues in the CDR3. CDR3 protein: CASLTRIGPGQGNYNEQFF. The CDR3 bases are TGTGCCAGCTTAACACGGATTGGGCCGGGGCAGGGGAACTACAATGAGCAGTTCTTC.

V usage is TRBV9 and J usage is TRBJ2-7, with D maybe TRBD1 (6 bases). Germline CDR1 reads SGDLS; CDR2 reads YYNGEE. V was trimmed by 0 bases and J by 3 bases, leaving 10 bases between them. The CDR3 sequence is 14 residues long. CDR3 sequence: CASSVAEGVYEQYF. In nucleotides, the CDR3 is TGTGCCAGCAGCGTAGCTGAGGGGGTCTACGAGCAGTACTTC.

This sequence joins TRBV18 and TRBJ2-3, with 9 bases identical to TRBD1. This CDR3 has 15 residues. CDR1 is KGHSH and CDR2 is LQKENI in the germline V gene. The junction had 5 bases not matched to a gene; V was cut back by 2 bases and J by 5 bases. The CDR3 here is CASSPGTGKLDTQYF. The DNA for the CDR3 is TGTGCCAGCTCACCAGGGACAGGGAAATTAGATACGCAGTATTTT.

The CDR3 bases are TGCGCCAGCAGCCGTGGCGGACTAAATGAGCAGTTCTTC. This sequence encodes CASSRGGLNEQFF. This chain joins TRBV4-1 and TRBJ2-1; D is possibly TRBD2 (6 bases). Germline lookup yields CDR1 MGHRA and CDR2 YSYEKL. Trimming took off 4 bases at V and 7 bases at J, with 11 bases between the two ends. The CDR3 is 13 residues long.

In its sample, this clone was seen once. The rearrangement links TRBV6-1 to TRBJ1-1; D possibly corresponds to TRBD1 (5 bases). Trimming took 0 bases from V and 0 from J, leaving 8 bases between them. The CDR3 has 15 amino acids. Germline loops: CDR1 MNHNS, CDR2 SASEGT. As DNA, the CDR3 is TGTGCCAGCAGTGAAGCCCCAGGGCTGAACACTGAAGCTTTCTTT. As protein: CASSEAPGLNTEAFF.

CDR3 protein: CASSLRGSGTYEQYF. The CDR3 DNA reads as TGTGCCAGCAGCTTGCGGGGGTCGGGTACCTACGAGCAGTACTTC. The V gene is TRBV5-6, the J gene TRBJ2-7; D may be TRBD2 (6 bases). The CDR3 has 15 amino acids. Germline V gene lookup returns CDR1 SGHDT and CDR2 YYEEEE. Trimming cost V 1 base and J 2 bases, with 13 bases left between them. The entire variable domain, with the rest obtained from reference TRBV5-6 and TRBJ2-7, is as follows: DAGVTQSPTHLIKTRGQQVTLRCSPKSGHDTVSWYQQALGQGPQFIFQYYEEEERQRGNFPDRFSGHQFPNYSSELNVNALLLGDSALYLCASSLRGSGTYEQYFGPGTRLTVT.

This clone showed up just once. The rearrangement uses TRBV6-5 and TRBJ1-5; D unclear. The CDR3 is 11 amino acids. V was pared by 8 bases and J by 5 bases, with 7 bases between. Per germline, CDR1 MNHEY and CDR2 SVGAGI. CDR3 DNA: TGTGCCAGCGGGGTACATCAGCCCCAGCATTTT. It encodes CASGVHQPQHF.

J is TRBJ1-4 and V is TRBV6-6; D gene uncertain. V lost 6 bases to trimming and J lost 0 bases, with 11 bases between them. CDR3 length: 15 residues. CDR1 is MNHNY, CDR2 SVGAGI, per germline (reference sequence). CDR3 region: CASSLGRPTNEKLFF. Here the CDR3 DNA reads TGTGCCAGCAGCCTCGGCCGACCAACTAATGAAAAACTGTTTTTT.

The rearrangement uses TRBV9 and TRBJ1-1, with D uncertain. The V gene lost 0 bases and the J gene lost 5 bases, with 17 bases spanning the gap. Germline loops: CDR1 SGDLS, CDR2 YYNGEE. This CDR3 spans 16 amino acids. The CDR3 region is CASSVVRAPTGTEAFF. CDR3 DNA sequence: TGTGCCAGCAGCGTAGTGAGGGCCCCCACCGGGACTGAAGCTTTCTTT.

This clone occurred once. V usage is TRBV28 and J usage is TRBJ2-6, with 10 bases aligning to TRBD1. V was clipped by 8 bases and J by 3 bases; unmatched bases: 13. Germline values: CDR1 MDHEN, CDR2 SYDVKM. CDR3 length: 18 amino acids. The CDR3 loop reads CASHDGTGVFFGANVLTF. The CDR3 DNA follows: TGTGCCAGCCACGACGGGACAGGGGTTTTTTTTGGGGCCAACGTCCTGACTTTC.

This rearrangement joins TRBV10-1 to TRBJ2-2, with TRBD2 identical over 11 bases. The germline V gene encodes CDR1 WNHNN and CDR2 SYGVQD (reference sequence). V was pared by 6 bases and J by 5 bases, with 5 bases of the junction left unmatched. The length of the CDR3 is 15 residues. The CDR3: CASSTSGSGTGELFF. CDR3 in DNA: TGCGCCAGCAGCACTAGCGGGAGTGGAACCGGGGAGCTGTTTTTT.

This clone was detected only a few times. The chain combines TRBV10-3 with TRBJ2-5; 8 bases line up with TRBD2. The CDR3 totals 16 residues. Germline CDR1 is ENHRY and CDR2 is SYGVKD. Germline trimming cut 1 base from V and 5 bases from J; bases unmatched to any gene: 9. The CDR3, as DNA: TGTGCCATCAGTGAGTTCGCGGGAGGAGGGCGGGAGACCCAGTACTTC. Its protein is CAISEFAGGGRETQYF.

This chain joins TRBV2 and TRBJ2-7; 7 bases line up with TRBD1. Germline V gives CDR1 SNHLY, CDR2 FYNNEI. V shed 6 bases, J shed 2 bases, and the junction held 13 bases outside the gene matches. CDR3 length: 16 residues. The CDR3 protein is CASRITGDPYTYEQYF. The DNA for the CDR3 is TGTGCCAGCAGGATTACAGGGGACCCTTACACCTACGAGCAGTACTTC.

V is TRBV28 and J is TRBJ2-3; 9 nucleotides match TRBD2. The V gene's germline CDR1 is MDHEN and CDR2 SYDVKM. The CDR3 covers 16 residues. V lost 5 bases and J lost 0; bases outside the gene matches: 6. The CDR3 loop is CASSLRTSASTDTQYF. The CDR3, as DNA: TGTGCCAGCAGTCTCCGGACTAGCGCGAGCACAGATACGCAGTATTTT.

The genes are TRBV5-6 and TRBJ1-3; weak D call: TRBD1 (6 bases). The V gene lost 4 bases and the J gene lost 3 bases, with 17 bases spanning the gap. From germline, CDR1 is SGHDT and CDR2 YYEEEE. This CDR3 contains 16 residues. The CDR3 is CASSTTIDRFGNTIYF. The DNA for the CDR3 is TGTGCCAGCAGCACAACTATCGACAGGTTTGGAAACACCATATATTTT.

The rearrangement links TRBV10-3 to TRBJ2-3; D call uncertain. The CDR3 covers 11 residues. Germline V gene data show CDR1 as ENHRY and CDR2 as SYGVKD. Trimming took off 10 bases at V and 2 bases at J, with 7 bases between the two ends. CDR3 nucleotide sequence: TGTGCCAGCAGGACCACAGATACGCAGTATTTT. The encoded protein is CASRTTDTQYF.

This clone was counted between two and nine times. V is TRBV30 and J is TRBJ1-5; TRBD1 aligns across 8 bases. V shed 1 base and J 2 bases; nucleotides not matched to a gene: 7. The germline V gene encodes CDR1 GTSNPN and CDR2 SVGIG (reference sequence). CDR3 length: 16 amino acids. In DNA, the CDR3 is TGTGCCTGGAGTGCAGGGGGCAAAAGGGGCAATCAGCCCCAGCATTTT. Its protein product is CAWSAGGKRGNQPQHF. The entire variable domain, with the rest obtained from reference TRBV30 and TRBJ1-5, is as follows: SQTIHQWPATLVQPVGSPLSLECTVEGTSNPNLYWYRQAAGRGLQLLFYSVGIGQISSEVPQNLSASRPQDRQFILSSKKLLLSDSGFYLCAWSAGGKRGNQPQHFGDGTRLSIL.

This chain joins TRBV5-4 and TRBJ1-2; D uncertain. The CDR3 consists of 14 residues. Germline V gives CDR1 SGHNT, CDR2 YYREEE (reference sequence). Trimming left V 2 bases short and J 8 bases short, with 16 bases between. DNA of the CDR3: TGTGCCAGCAGCTTAGCCATGGACCCAAAGGGCTACACCTTC. It is translated as CASSLAMDPKGYTF.

The V and J genes are TRBV7-8 and TRBJ2-7; TRBD1 might be the D (6 bases). The CDR3 contains 15 residues. CDR1 SGHVS and CDR2 FQNEAQ come from the germline V gene. V gave up 1 base and J gave up 3 bases, with 13 bases separating them. CDR3 sequence: CASSLVGGQHYEQYF. Written as DNA, the CDR3 is TGTGCCAGCAGCTTAGTAGGCGGACAGCACTACGAGCAGTACTTC. Full variable domain (outside the CDR3, taken from reference TRBV7-8 and TRBJ2-7): GAGVSQSPRYKVAKRGQDVALRCDPISGHVSLFWYQQALGQGPEFLTYFQNEAQLDKSGLPSDRFFAERPEGSVSTLKIQRTQQEDSAVYLCASSLVGGQHYEQYFGPGTRLTVT.

A single count supports this clone. This chain connects TRBV16 to TRBJ2-5; D ambiguous. Between the trimmed V and J ends, which lost 2 bases and 2 bases, there was a span of 9 bases. Germline V gene sequence: CDR1 KGHSY, CDR2 FQNENV. The length of the CDR3 is 14 residues. The CDR3 sequence is CASSQRHSQETQYF. CDR3 coding DNA: TGTGCCAGCAGCCAAAGGCACAGTCAAGAGACCCAGTACTTC. The whole variable domain, filled in from reference TRBV16 and TRBJ2-5, reads GEEVAQTPKHLVRGEGQKAKLYCAPIKGHSYVFWYQQVLKNEFKFLISFQNENVFDETGMPKERFSAKCLPNSPCSLEIQATKLEDSAVYFCASSQRHSQETQYFGPGTRLLVL.

On this clone itself: The junction shows a germline mismatch at one end, possibly a read error. V gene TRBV6-5 combines with J gene TRBJ2-1; D may be TRBD1 or TRBD2 (5 bases each). Per germline, CDR1 MNHEY and CDR2 SVGAGI. The CDR3 covers 13 residues. The CDR3 loop reads CASTEPGRGWRVF. The CDR3 DNA follows: TGTGCCAGCACCGAACCGGGTAGGGGATGGCGGGTCTTC.

The chain is built from TRBV28 and TRBJ1-1, with D uncertain. With 8 bases removed from V and 7 bases from J, the gap between germline ends came to 14 bases. This CDR3 spans 12 amino acids. In germline, CDR1 is MDHEN, CDR2 SYDVKM. The CDR3 spells CASVGPLGEAFF. The CDR3 DNA is TGTGCCAGCGTAGGGCCCTTGGGTGAAGCTTTCTTT.

V is TRBV2 and J is TRBJ2-7; 11 bases agree with TRBD1. J was trimmed by 6 bases and V by 6 bases; bases with no gene match: 7. The CDR3 covers 14 residues. CDR1 is SNHLY, CDR2 FYNNEI, per germline. This CDR3 reads CASRLGTGGVEQYF. For the CDR3, the DNA is TGTGCCAGCAGACTCGGGACAGGGGGAGTCGAGCAGTACTTC.

J is TRBJ2-2 and V is TRBV11-1; TRBD1 aligns across 10 bases. Trimming removed 2 bases from V and 5 bases from J; junction bases left unmatched: 5. Germline assignment: CDR1 SGHAT and CDR2 FQDESV (reference sequence). The CDR3 spans 16 residues. This CDR3 is CASSLPRDRGTGELFF. CDR3 coding DNA: TGTGCCAGCAGCTTACCGCGGGACAGGGGAACCGGGGAGCTGTTTTTT.

The chain has TRBV5-1 and TRBJ1-5, with D unresolved. Looked up from germline, CDR1 is SGHRS and CDR2 is YFSETQ. The germline V and J ends were trimmed by 1 base and 9 bases, with 14 bases remaining between them. The CDR3 runs to 14 residues. The CDR3 sequence: CASSLIPDEMPQHF. The CDR3 DNA reads as TGCGCCAGCAGCTTGATACCCGACGAGATGCCCCAGCATTTT.